These 13 T cell receptor beta chains were all obtained from the same sample, sequenced in a study of blood T cell repertoires in COVID-19. The assay was immunoSEQ multiplex PCR, and TCRdb's table has in-frame clones only and misses some. This table has about 380,000 clones, about 85% appearing once. Sequencing was performed on peripheral blood. The receptors here all came from a woman aged 18-29 years with acute or convalescent COVID-19.

CDR3 loop: CASSLGSGGNTGELFF. In DNA, the CDR3 is TGTGCCAGCAGCTTAGGAAGCGGGGGGAACACCGGGGAGCTGTTTTTT. The chain has TRBV7-2 and TRBJ2-2, with 8 nucleotides matching TRBD2. CDR3 length: 16 residues. CDR1 is SGHTA and CDR2 is FQGNSA in the germline V gene. With 1 base clipped from V and 1 base from J, the junction kept 2 bases outside the gene matches.

The chain carries TRBV7-9 and TRBJ1-1; D gene ambiguous. The V end lost 4 bases, the J end lost 2 bases, and 23 bases lay between the germline ends. CDR3 length: 18 amino acids. Germline CDR1 SEHNR, CDR2 FQNEAQ (reference sequence). In DNA, the CDR3 is TGTGCCAGCAGCTCCACCGGTGCTCAGTCGGGTTTCAACACTGAAGCTTTCTTT. This codes for CASSSTGAQSGFNTEAFF.

The chain uses TRBV5-4 and TRBJ2-5, with 13 bases aligning to TRBD2. From germline, CDR1 is SGHNT and CDR2 YYREEE (reference sequence). V was pared by 2 bases and J by 5 bases, with 6 bases of the junction left unmatched. This CDR3 has 16 residues. The CDR3 DNA reads as TGTGCCAGCAGCTTTACTAGCGGGAGGGCATCGGAGACCCAGTACTTC. Amino acid sequence: CASSFTSGRASETQYF.

About this clone: Other DNA sequences from this sample encode an identical CDR3 as well. This sequence joins TRBV5-1 and TRBJ2-5, with unresolved D. CDR3 length: 11 amino acids. Trimming shortened V by 4 bases and J by 1 base, and 2 bases separated the two germline ends. Germline loops: CDR1 SGHRS, CDR2 YFSETQ. The CDR3: CASSLQETQYF. The DNA for the CDR3 is TGCGCCAGCAGCCTCCAAGAGACCCAGTACTTC.

The gene calls are TRBV6-5 and TRBJ2-7, with D possibly being TRBD1 (6 bases). Germline values: CDR1 MNHEY, CDR2 SVGAGI. There are 10 residues in the CDR3. Deletions cut 6 bases from V and 6 bases from J, with 6 bases between. CDR3 sequence reads: CASSRGEQYF. CDR3 DNA sequence: TGTGCCAGCAGCAGGGGCGAGCAGTACTTC.

The chain carries TRBV7-4 and TRBJ1-5; 7 bases fit TRBD1. This CDR3 region has 12 residues. The germline CDR1 and CDR2 sequences are SGHVT and SQSDAQ. V was pared by 4 bases and J by 14 bases, with 8 bases of the junction left unmatched. CDR3 residues: CASSYDWTGEHF. CDR3 nucleotide sequence: TGTGCCAGCAGCTACGACTGGACAGGTGAGCATTTT.

This chain uses TRBV18 with TRBJ2-2; 7 bases fit TRBD2. There are 16 residues in the CDR3. V was pared by 6 bases and J by 6 bases, with 13 bases of the junction left unmatched. Germline V lookup: CDR1 KGHSH, CDR2 LQKENI. The CDR3 spells CASSLNGGFNPGELFF. CDR3 sequence (DNA): TGTGCCAGCTCGCTAAACGGGGGGTTCAACCCCGGGGAGCTGTTTTTT.

The chain employs TRBV12-3 or TRBV12-4 and TRBJ1-1; 7 positions match TRBD1. V lost 6 bases to trimming and J lost 9 bases; unmatched junction nucleotides: 4. The CDR3 is 11 residues long. CDR3 amino acids: CASSGTVQAFF. The CDR3 DNA reads as TGTGCCAGCAGCGGGACAGTTCAAGCTTTCTTT.

This chain joins TRBV15 and TRBJ1-6, with TRBD1 matching 7 bases. V was pared by 5 bases and J by 1 base, with 5 bases of the junction left unmatched. The CDR3 has 16 amino acids. Germline loops: CDR1 LNHNV, CDR2 YYDKDF (reference sequence). For the CDR3, the DNA is TGTGCCACCAGCCTTACAGGGGTGTCCTATAATTCACCCCTCCACTTT. It codes for CATSLTGVSYNSPLHF.

This clone was recorded a few times. The gene calls are TRBV7-3 and TRBJ1-2; D possibly corresponds to TRBD1 (5 bases). The CDR3 has 16 residues. Germline CDR1 SGHTA, CDR2 FQGTGA. Trimming removed 5 bases at V and 8 bases at J, with 24 bases between. CDR3 sequence: CASSNTPGTAAGGYTF. CDR3 nucleotide sequence: TGTGCCAGCAGCAATACGCCAGGGACGGCGGCGGGAGGCTACACCTTC.

V is TRBV9 and J is TRBJ1-5, with TRBD1 as a possible D gene (5 bases). V was trimmed by 0 bases and J by 1 base, leaving 5 bases between them. There are 14 residues in the CDR3. CDR1 is SGDLS, CDR2 YYNGEE, per germline. CDR3 nucleotides: TGTGCCAGCAGCGTAGACAGGAGCAATCAGCCCCAGCATTTT. It codes for CASSVDRSNQPQHF.

This clone has just one count. This chain links TRBV28 with TRBJ1-6; unclear D gene. The germline V and J ends were trimmed by 1 base and 9 bases, with 16 bases remaining between them. Germline V gene sequence: CDR1 MDHEN, CDR2 SYDVKM. This CDR3 is 16 amino acids long. CDR3 DNA: TGTGCCAGCAGTTTATTGTCTCCAGGATCAGGTTCACCCCTCCACTTT. As protein: CASSLLSPGSGSPLHF.

The chain links TRBV10-2 to TRBJ2-1, with D perhaps TRBD2 (6 bases). V lost 4 bases and J lost 1, with 23 bases in between. The germline V gene encodes CDR1 WSHSY and CDR2 SAAADI. The length of the CDR3 is 19 residues. CDR3 sequence (DNA): TGCGCCAGCAGTGGACCGTGGGCTAGTGGGAGGAGTTCCTACAATGAGCAGTTCTTC. This gives the protein CASSGPWASGRSSYNEQFF.